This entry lists 32 T cell receptor beta chains sequenced from one sample in a study of pediatric ulcerative colitis (dated by TCRdb to between 2018 and 2021). Libraries were built with the immunoSEQ multiplex PCR assay. TCRdb holds this immuneACCESS table with in-frame rearrangements only. Some clones are missing; in checked studies, unresolved V genes explain under half, and the rest has no known cause. This sample has about 36,000 clones in its table, and 73% of those were observed once. Around 0.76% of the sample comes from the top ten. During colonoscopy, one to two pinch biopsies were obtained from the rectum for research. The material sequenced was gut tissue. These receptors were taken from a boy aged 5-17 years with moderate ulcerative colitis.

This chain uses TRBV27 with TRBJ2-1; D is ambiguous. The CDR3 is 15 amino acids. The V and J ends lost 0 bases and 5 bases respectively, with 11 bases between them. The germline V gene has CDR1 MNHEY and CDR2 SMNVEV (reference sequence). The CDR3 nucleotides are TGTGCCAGCAGTTTATCGAACTACCTCCACAATGAGCAGTTCTTC. Its translation: CASSLSNYLHNEQFF.

This rearrangement joins TRBV10-3 to TRBJ1-2; D unclear. CDR1 is ENHRY and CDR2 is SYGVKD in the germline V gene. Trimming removed 4 bases from V and 0 bases from J, with 15 bases in between. The length of the CDR3 is 16 residues. The CDR3 loop is CAISGGSQGSNYGYTF. The CDR3 DNA reads as TGTGCCATCAGTGGCGGTAGCCAAGGATCTAACTATGGCTACACCTTC.

The chain uses TRBV7-2 and TRBJ1-6; D is possibly TRBD1 (5 bases). This CDR3 is 16 amino acids long. Germline CDR1 SGHTA, CDR2 FQGNSA. Deletions cut 2 bases from V and 7 bases from J, with 15 bases between. CDR3 region: CASSLFRQQQNSPLHF. The CDR3 DNA reads as TGTGCCAGCAGCTTATTCAGACAGCAACAAAATTCACCCCTCCACTTT.

This chain connects TRBV28 to TRBJ2-7, with a weak D call TRBD1 (6 bases). CDR1 MDHEN and CDR2 SYDVKM come from the germline V gene. This CDR3 has 15 residues. V shed 4 bases and J shed 4 bases, with 17 bases lying between them. The CDR3 nucleotides read TGTGCCAGCAGTTCTCCCAGGCAGGGGTCGTACGAGCAGTACTTC. Translating it yields CASSSPRQGSYEQYF.

The V gene is TRBV19, the J gene TRBJ1-1; 7 positions agree with TRBD1. Trimming at V came to 10 bases and at J to 0 bases, leaving 5 bases not matched to a gene. The CDR3 spans 13 residues. Germline V gene data show CDR1 as LNHDA and CDR2 as SQIVND (reference sequence). CDR3 sequence reads: CATWTGVNTEAFF. CDR3 bases: TGTGCCACCTGGACAGGCGTGAACACTGAAGCTTTCTTT.

In its sample, this clone was seen a few times. Distinct nucleotide sequences in the sample also encode this CDR3. The chain combines TRBV7-6 with TRBJ1-3; D is uncertain. V was clipped by 5 bases and J by 4 bases, with 6 bases between them. CDR1 and CDR2 (germline): SGHVS, FNYEAQ. The CDR3 has 12 amino acids. For the CDR3, the DNA is TGTGCCAGCAGCCTCGAAGGAAACACCATATATTTT. This translates into CASSLEGNTIYF.

J is TRBJ2-3 and V is TRBV10-3, with unresolved D. This CDR3 comprises 12 residues. V gave up 5 bases and J gave up 4 bases, with 7 bases separating them. Germline lookup yields CDR1 ENHRY and CDR2 SYGVKD. CDR3 sequence (DNA): TGTGCCATCAGTAGAAGCGCAGATACGCAGTATTTT. Translation gives CAISRSADTQYF.

The chain links TRBV11-3 to TRBJ1-1; no clear D gene. Germline-derived CDR1 and CDR2 are SGHNT and YENEEA. With 5 bases removed from V and 0 bases from J, the gap between germline ends came to 7 bases. The length of the CDR3 is 13 residues. CDR3 coding DNA: TGTGCCAGCAGCCTGGAGGTGAACACTGAAGCTTTCTTT. It specifies CASSLEVNTEAFF.

This chain links TRBV10-3 with TRBJ1-2; TRBD1 might be the D (5 bases). CDR1 is ENHRY and CDR2 is SYGVKD in the germline V gene. With 6 bases removed from V and 6 bases from J, the gap between germline ends came to 11 bases. CDR3 length: 12 residues. The chain's CDR3 is CAISIGTDGYTF. The CDR3 bases are TGTGCCATCAGCATAGGGACGGATGGCTACACCTTC.

This clone has only a few counts. J is TRBJ2-7 and V is TRBV2; D unresolved. The CDR3 covers 13 residues. The V gene lost 2 bases and the J gene lost 6 bases, with 11 bases spanning the gap. The germline V gene encodes CDR1 SNHLY and CDR2 FYNNEI. As DNA, the CDR3 is TGTGCCAGCAGTGAATTCCCCTTTTTCGAGCAGTACTTC. Encoded protein: CASSEFPFFEQYF.

J is TRBJ2-1 and V is TRBV27, with 8 positions matching TRBD1. Germline trimming cut 2 bases from V and 9 bases from J; bases unmatched to any gene: 9. This CDR3 contains 15 residues. Germline loops: CDR1 MNHEY, CDR2 SMNVEV (reference sequence). In DNA, the CDR3 is TGTGCCAGCAGTTTAGCCCAGGGGGCGGTGGTTGAGCAGTTCTTC. Its protein is CASSLAQGAVVEQFF.

V usage is TRBV7-3 and J usage is TRBJ2-1; 7 positions agree with TRBD2. Germline CDR1 is SGHTA and CDR2 is FQGTGA. The CDR3 runs to 14 residues. Trimming took 5 bases from V and 6 from J; bases not matched to a gene: 7. The CDR3 here is CASSARGDGNEQFF. CDR3 nucleotides: TGTGCCAGCAGCGCACGGGGGGACGGCAATGAGCAGTTCTTC.

The gene calls are TRBV1 and TRBJ2-1; the table's D call, TRBD1, was not checked against the DNA. TRBV1 is recorded as a pseudogene. The CDR3 contains 16 residues. CDR3 DNA sequence: TGCACCAGCAGCCAGGTTTCAAGGGGCTCCTACAATGAGCAGTTCTTC. Translating gives CTSSQVSRGSYNEQFF.

This clone was seen more than once but under ten times. The rearrangement joins TRBV27 to TRBJ1-3, with no clear D. The CDR3 consists of 15 residues. The germline V gene has CDR1 MNHEY and CDR2 SMNVEV (reference sequence). Trimming removed 5 bases from V and 4 bases from J, with 15 bases in between. The CDR3 reads CASSGGPGVGNTIYF. The CDR3 DNA is TGTGCCAGCAGTGGAGGCCCTGGGGTCGGAAACACCATATATTTT.

The chain joins TRBV9 to TRBJ2-1, with D perhaps matching TRBD2 (5 bases). CDR1 and CDR2 (germline): SGDLS, YYNGEE. The CDR3 length is 15 residues. The ends were cut back, 7 bases at V and 4 bases at J, with 18 bases in the middle. Here the CDR3 reads CASGGPEVTYNEQFF. The CDR3, as DNA: TGTGCCAGCGGTGGCCCGGAGGTTACTTACAATGAGCAGTTCTTC.

This clone was detected a few times. The chain links TRBV5-1 to TRBJ2-7, with 12 bases aligning to TRBD1. The trim removed 4 bases at V and 3 bases at J, leaving 11 bases unmatched. Per the germline V gene, CDR1 is SGHRS and CDR2 is YFSETQ. The CDR3 is 17 residues long. The CDR3 nucleotides read TGCGCCAGCAGCCCGGGACAGGGGGCAAAGAGATTCTACGAGCAGTACTTC. The encoded protein is CASSPGQGAKRFYEQYF.

The J gene is TRBJ2-3, the V gene TRBV5-1, with D unclear. V was trimmed by 2 bases and J by 0 bases, leaving 1 base between them. The V gene's germline CDR1 is SGHRS and CDR2 YFSETQ. CDR3 length equals 12 residues. As DNA, the CDR3 is TGCGCCAGCAGCTTTAGCACAGATACGCAGTATTTT. Translating gives CASSFSTDTQYF.

V is TRBV7-9 and J is TRBJ1-4, with D hard to call. The V gene lost 5 bases and the J gene lost 6 bases, with 16 bases spanning the gap. CDR1 is SEHNR and CDR2 is FQNEAQ in the germline V gene (reference sequence). There are 15 residues in the CDR3. The DNA of the CDR3 is TGTGCCAGCAGCCTCGACGGTTTGTCCGATGAAAAACTGTTTTTT. Protein sequence: CASSLDGLSDEKLFF.

This clone was counted between two and nine times. This chain uses TRBV7-9 with TRBJ2-7; the D gene is possibly TRBD1 (5 bases). V was shortened by 4 bases and J by 4 bases, with 20 bases between the two germline ends. This CDR3 has 16 residues. Germline V lookup: CDR1 SEHNR, CDR2 FQNEAQ (reference sequence). The CDR3, as DNA: TGTGCCAGCAGCTCCGCCTCCTGGACACCAGTTTACGAGCAGTACTTC. Residues: CASSSASWTPVYEQYF. The whole variable domain, filled in from reference TRBV7-9 and TRBJ2-7, reads DTGVSQNPRHKITKRGQNVTFRCDPISEHNRLYWYRQTLGQGPEFLTYFQNEAQLEKSRLLSDRFSAERPKGSFSTLEIQRTEQGDSAMYLCASSSASWTPVYEQYFGPGTRLTVT.

The chain couples TRBV7-6 to TRBJ2-5; no definite D call. This CDR3 region has 12 residues. Germline V gives CDR1 SGHVS, CDR2 FNYEAQ. V lost 5 bases and J 3 bases, leaving 7 bases between the germline ends. DNA for the CDR3: TGTGCCAGCAGCCCCCCCAAAGAGACCCAGTACTTC. It encodes CASSPPKETQYF. The whole variable domain, filled in from reference TRBV7-6 and TRBJ2-5, reads GAGVSQSPRYKVTKRGQDVALRCDPISGHVSLYWYRQALGQGPEFLTYFNYEAQQDKSGLPNDRFSAERPEGSISTLTIQRTEQRDSAMYRCASSPPKETQYFGPGTRLLVL.

The rearrangement joins TRBV18 to TRBJ1-1, with a weak D call TRBD1 (5 bases). Germline assignment: CDR1 KGHSH and CDR2 LQKENI. The V end was cut by 6 bases, the J end by 1 base, with 9 bases between. CDR3 size: 13 residues. CDR3 nucleotides: TGTGCCAGCTCTACGACAGCGAACACTGAAGCTTTCTTT. Residues: CASSTTANTEAFF.

The V and J genes are TRBV29-1 and TRBJ2-5, with D possibly TRBD2 on 5 matching bases. V was cut by 8 bases and J by 1 base, with 23 bases left in between. The CDR3 extends over 16 amino acids. From germline, CDR1 is SQVTM and CDR2 ANQGSEA. The CDR3 spells CSTLGNRGRVQETQYF. The CDR3 DNA is TGCAGCACTCTAGGAAACCGAGGGCGGGTCCAAGAGACCCAGTACTTC.

This sequence joins TRBV7-2 and TRBJ2-7; 7 positions match TRBD2. CDR1 is SGHTA and CDR2 is FQGNSA in the germline V gene. V was clipped by 5 bases and J by 2 bases; unmatched bases: 9. The CDR3 is made up of 15 amino acids. This chain's CDR3 is CASSAGVAGTYEQYF. The DNA of the CDR3 is TGTGCCAGCAGCGCTGGGGTAGCGGGCACCTACGAGCAGTACTTC.

The chain links TRBV7-9 to TRBJ1-6; possible D gene TRBD1, 5 bases. CDR3 size: 15 residues. Per the germline V gene, CDR1 is SEHNR and CDR2 is FQNEAQ (reference sequence). V dropped 5 bases and J dropped 2 bases, with 10 bases sitting between them. The CDR3 bases are TGTGCCAGCAGCCCAGGGACCCCCTATAATTCACCCCTCCACTTT. Protein product: CASSPGTPYNSPLHF.

The gene calls are TRBV4-1 and TRBJ2-3; 9 nucleotides align to TRBD1. The CDR3 has 17 residues. Trimming cost V 4 bases and J 5 bases; bases outside gene matches: 13. CDR1 MGHRA and CDR2 YSYEKL come from the germline V gene. The CDR3 reads CASSREPGQGGRDTQYF. In nucleotides, the CDR3 is TGCGCCAGCAGCCGCGAACCGGGACAGGGAGGTCGAGATACGCAGTATTTT.

The J gene is TRBJ2-2, the V gene TRBV5-1; D unclear. The germline gives CDR1 SGHRS, CDR2 YFSETQ. V was pared by 4 bases and J by 0 bases, with 10 bases between. The CDR3 consists of 15 residues. The CDR3: CASSPGGTNTGELFF. CDR3 DNA sequence: TGCGCCAGCAGCCCGGGCGGCACGAACACCGGGGAGCTGTTTTTT. The entire variable domain, with the rest obtained from reference TRBV5-1 and TRBJ2-2, is as follows: KAGVTQTPRYLIKTRGQQVTLSCSPISGHRSVSWYQQTPGQGLQFLFEYFSETQRNKGNFPGRFSGRQFSNSRSEMNVSTLELGDSALYLCASSPGGTNTGELFFGEGSRLTVL.

The chain is built from TRBV5-4 and TRBJ1-1, with 7 bases matching TRBD1. Looked up from germline, CDR1 is SGHNT and CDR2 is YYREEE (reference sequence). V lost 4 bases to trimming and J lost 1 base; unmatched junction nucleotides: 7. This CDR3 has 15 residues. The CDR3 DNA reads TGTGCCAGCAGCCCGCCGGGACAGACGAACACTGAAGCTTTCTTT. Protein: CASSPPGQTNTEAFF.

This chain joins TRBV9 and TRBJ2-1; tentative D call: TRBD1 (5 bases). The CDR3 runs 15 residues. Trimming shortened V by 3 bases and J by 6 bases, and 16 bases separated the two germline ends. From germline, CDR1 is SGDLS and CDR2 YYNGEE. CDR3 sequence (DNA): TGTGCCAGCAGCGCCTCCCCGACAGAGAGCAATGAGCAGTTCTTC. Encoded protein: CASSASPTESNEQFF.

This chain links TRBV18 with TRBJ1-5; 7 bases match TRBD1. Germline V gene sequence: CDR1 KGHSH, CDR2 LQKENI. J was trimmed by 4 bases and V by 5 bases; bases with no gene match: 8. The CDR3 has 15 residues. The CDR3 DNA sequence: TGTGCCAGCTCAACAACGCAGGGGGTTAATCAGCCCCAGCATTTT. Its protein product is CASSTTQGVNQPQHF. Variable domain in full (rest from reference TRBV18 and TRBJ1-5): NAGVMQNPRHLVRRRGQEARLRCSPMKGHSHVYWYRQLPEEGLKFMVYLQKENIIDESGMPKERFSAEFPKEGPSILRIQQVVRGDSAAYFCASSTTQGVNQPQHFGDGTRLSIL.

This clone was detected once. The rearrangement uses TRBV7-9 and TRBJ1-2, with 9 positions matching TRBD1. The V and J ends lost 1 base and 3 bases, in that order; junction bases with no gene match: 3. Germline values: CDR1 SEHNR, CDR2 FQNEAQ (reference sequence). There are 15 residues in the CDR3. The chain's CDR3 is CASSLDRGLDYGYTF. The CDR3 DNA sequence: TGTGCCAGCAGCTTAGACAGGGGGCTTGACTATGGCTACACCTTC.

This sequence joins TRBV27 and TRBJ2-7; D may be TRBD2 (5 bases). The CDR3 has 13 amino acids. Trimming removed 3 bases at V and 3 bases at J, with 9 bases between. Germline V gene data show CDR1 as MNHEY and CDR2 as SMNVEV (reference sequence). CDR3 protein: CASSFGRDYEQYF. CDR3 nucleotide sequence: TGTGCCAGCAGTTTCGGACGGGACTACGAGCAGTACTTC.

Points on this clone: A read error may account for a junction end that differs from germline. The CDR3 DNA follows: TGTGCCAACAGTTTGAAGGGCTACACCTTC. Its translation: CANSLKGYTF. The chain has TRBV6-5 and TRBJ1-2; D uncertain. The germline V gene encodes CDR1 MNHEY and CDR2 SVGAGI. CDR3 length: 10 residues.